Reported below is one T cell receptor beta chain. Cohort 3 recovery required two negative PCRs, clearance, or symptom resolution. Study processing details: Reference gene primer amplification gave estimated nucleated cell counts. TCRdb keeps only in-frame clones here, not all; method: immunoSEQ multiplex PCR. From that table come the V and J calls and clone size; the DNA was used to work out D and trimming. Here the sample spans more than 200,000 clones, approximately 86% being singletons. The entry originates in a study of blood T cell repertoires in COVID-19. Per germline, CDR1 PRHDT and CDR2 FYEKMQ (reference sequence). The CDR3 loop spans 17 amino acids. V lost 0 bases, J lost 6 bases, and 20 bases lay in between.

This chain connects TRBV13 to TRBJ1-1, with a tentative D call TRBD1 (5 bases). The TCR originated in a woman in her forties or fifties who had recovered from COVID-19. The sample was PBMCs or T cells enriched from blood (not recorded which). The CDR3 coding sequence is TGTGCCAGCAGCTTAGGCCCCACGGGCGGGGCTCTGGCTGAAGCTTTCTTT. Protein: CASSLGPTGGALAEAFF.